The next 26 T cell receptor beta chains were all read from a single sample in a study of chemoradiotherapy in HPV16-positive cancers (dated by TCRdb to 2021 to 2024). The library was made by the immunoSEQ multiplex PCR assay. TCRdb limited this immuneACCESS table to in-frame rearrangements with V and J called. A share of clones is missing; checked studies link under half to unresolved V genes, and the rest is unexplained. The sample profile shows 22,000 or so clones; roughly 90% of them were found once. Approximately 6.2% of the sample goes to the ten largest clones. The input for sequencing was blood, taken from a patient who underwent chemoradiotherapy. The receptor source for this set is a human donor with HPV-associated anogenital cancer.

The rearrangement joins TRBV9 to TRBJ2-2; possible D gene TRBD2, 5 bases. V was shortened by 0 bases and J by 6 bases, with 9 bases between the two germline ends. CDR1 is SGDLS, CDR2 YYNGEE, per germline. CDR3 size: 14 residues. The CDR3 DNA sequence: TGTGCCAGCAGCGTAGTCGCCGGGGCCGGGGAGCTGTTTTTT. Translated, it gives CASSVVAGAGELFF.

CDR3 nucleotide sequence: TGCGCCAGCAGCTTGTTGGCAAGGAACGAAGAGACCCAGTACTTC. Translated, it gives CASSLLARNEETQYF. The rearrangement joins TRBV5-1 to TRBJ2-5; no definite D call. CDR3 size: 15 residues. Germline loops: CDR1 SGHRS, CDR2 YFSETQ. Between the trimmed V and J ends, which lost 1 base and 3 bases, there was a span of 13 bases.

The gene calls are TRBV28 and TRBJ1-2; D ambiguous. V was shortened by 8 bases and J by 8 bases, with 24 bases between the two germline ends. Per germline, CDR1 MDHEN and CDR2 SYDVKM. This CDR3 spans 15 amino acids. The CDR3 region has the DNA TGTGCCAGCCATGTAAATGTTGGCTACACCGGGGGCTACACCTTC. Its translation: CASHVNVGYTGGYTF.

This clone appeared once. The genes are TRBV6-6 and TRBJ2-5; 7 nucleotides agree with TRBD2. V was pared by 4 bases and J by 2 bases, with 4 bases of the junction left unmatched. This CDR3 contains 14 residues. The germline CDR1 and CDR2 sequences are MNHNY and SVGAGI (reference sequence). The CDR3 DNA follows: TGTGCCAGCAGTTCGCCGGGACTACAAGAGACCCAGTACTTC. Amino acids: CASSSPGLQETQYF.

V usage is TRBV2 and J usage is TRBJ1-6; D perhaps matches TRBD1 (5 bases). Germline V gives CDR1 SNHLY, CDR2 FYNNEI. This CDR3 contains 17 residues. V was shortened by 5 bases and J by 0 bases, with 14 bases between the two germline ends. The CDR3 DNA sequence: TGTGCCAGCAGTCAGGACACACCAAGCTCCTATAATTCACCCCTCCACTTT. Its translation is CASSQDTPSSYNSPLHF.

This chain connects TRBV5-4 to TRBJ2-5; TRBD1 matches at 8 bases. Germline values: CDR1 SGHNT, CDR2 YYREEE (reference sequence). The CDR3 spans 15 residues. Trimming removed 0 bases from V and 6 bases from J; junction bases left unmatched: 7. CDR3 sequence: CASSLDPGGIQTQYF. CDR3 coding DNA: TGTGCCAGCAGCTTGGATCCAGGGGGCATTCAGACCCAGTACTTC.

In its sample, this clone was seen once. This chain joins TRBV7-6 and TRBJ2-7; D could derive from TRBD1 or TRBD2 (5 bases each). Germline V gene lookup returns CDR1 SGHVS and CDR2 FNYEAQ. V was trimmed by 2 bases and J by 3 bases, leaving 17 bases between them. CDR3 size: 16 residues. CDR3 loop: CASSLTGPGPGYEQYF. In nucleotides, the CDR3 is TGTGCCAGCAGCTTAACAGGTCCGGGACCCGGCTACGAGCAGTACTTC.

The chain links TRBV5-8 to TRBJ1-1; D remains ambiguous. Germline CDR1 and CDR2: SGHTS and YDEGEE. The CDR3 is 15 residues long. Trimming left V 0 bases short and J 3 bases short, with 12 bases between. CDR3 coding DNA: TGTGCCAGCAGCTTGGAGACCATCCGAGACACTGAAGCTTTCTTT. Translation: CASSLETIRDTEAFF.

V and J are TRBV5-1 and TRBJ2-2; D gene unclear. CDR1 and CDR2 from the germline V gene are SGHRS and YFSETQ. The CDR3 extends over 14 amino acids. Trimming left V 5 bases short and J 3 bases short, with 11 bases between. DNA of the CDR3: TGCGCCAGCAGAGGTGTGTACGACACCGGGGAGCTGTTTTTT. It is translated as CASRGVYDTGELFF. Based on the CDR3 plus reference TRBV5-1 and TRBJ2-2, the full variable domain is KAGVTQTPRYLIKTRGQQVTLSCSPISGHRSVSWYQQTPGQGLQFLFEYFSETQRNKGNFPGRFSGRQFSNSRSEMNVSTLELGDSALYLCASRGVYDTGELFFGEGSRLTVL.

The V gene is TRBV5-8, the J gene TRBJ1-2; no reliable D call. The CDR3 covers 14 residues. V dropped 7 bases and J dropped 4 bases, with 17 bases sitting between them. The germline V gene encodes CDR1 SGHTS and CDR2 YDEGEE. The CDR3 reads CASQPPGVSYGYTF. DNA for the CDR3: TGTGCCAGCCAGCCTCCGGGTGTGAGCTATGGCTACACCTTC.

The chain carries TRBV6-5 and TRBJ1-4; D remains ambiguous. Per the germline V gene, CDR1 is MNHEY and CDR2 is SVGAGI. This CDR3 contains 14 residues. V was cut by 5 bases and J by 8 bases, with 15 bases left in between. The DNA of the CDR3 is TGTGCCAGCAGTCCCCGCCCCTCGGGGGAAAAACTGTTTTTT. This gives the protein CASSPRPSGEKLFF.

The chain recombines TRBV11-2 with TRBJ2-5, with 8 bases matching TRBD1. The CDR3 is 17 residues long. The germline CDR1 and CDR2 sequences are SGHAT and FQNNGV. Trimming at V came to 1 base and at J to 0 bases, leaving 7 bases not matched to a gene. The CDR3 DNA reads as TGTGCCAGCAGCTTAGTGGGCAGGGGGCTTGACCAAGAGACCCAGTACTTC. Translated: CASSLVGRGLDQETQYF.

V gene TRBV19 combines with J gene TRBJ1-5, with D perhaps matching TRBD1 (6 bases). The CDR3 spans 14 residues. Germline CDR1 reads LNHDA; CDR2 reads SQIVND (reference sequence). Deletions cut 4 bases from V and 4 bases from J, with 11 bases between. In DNA form, the CDR3 reads TGTGCCAGTAGTACTCCAGGGGCGAATCAGCCCCAGCATTTT. It specifies CASSTPGANQPQHF.

CDR3 bases: TGTGCCAGCAGCTTATCTTTTGGCAGGGGGCGCGATCAGCCCCAGCATTTT. Translation: CASSLSFGRGRDQPQHF. The gene calls are TRBV7-8 and TRBJ1-5; 8 bases are shared with TRBD1. With V trimmed by 2 bases and J by 5 bases, 11 bases remained unmatched. This CDR3 spans 17 amino acids. Germline assignment: CDR1 SGHVS and CDR2 FQNEAQ.

The rearrangement uses TRBV27 and TRBJ2-3, with 9 bases lining up with TRBD2. The CDR3 spans 13 residues. Unmatched junction bases numbered 3, after V lost 5 bases and J lost 6 bases. Germline CDR1 and CDR2: MNHEY and SMNVEV (reference sequence). The DNA of the CDR3 is TGTGCCAGCAGTGCCACTAGCGGGGATACGCAGTATTTT. Its protein product is CASSATSGDTQYF.

This chain joins TRBV4-1 and TRBJ1-5; D is undetermined. Trimming pared 0 bases from V and 3 bases from J, leaving 6 bases between. Germline values: CDR1 MGHRA, CDR2 YSYEKL. This CDR3 region has 14 residues. The CDR3 loop is CASSQERDNQPQHF. The CDR3 nucleotides read TGCGCCAGCAGCCAAGAGCGGGACAATCAGCCCCAGCATTTT.

The CDR3 nucleotides are TGCGCCAGCAGCTGGGGGACAGGGGGCGAGCCCTACAATGAGCAGTTCTTC. Translated: CASSWGTGGEPYNEQFF. The chain recombines TRBV5-1 with TRBJ2-1; the match to TRBD1 covers 12 bases. CDR1 is SGHRS, CDR2 YFSETQ, per germline. The CDR3 covers 17 residues. Unmatched junction bases numbered 6, after V lost 3 bases and J lost 2 bases.

The chain joins TRBV18 to TRBJ1-1; TRBD1 might be the D (6 bases). The CDR3 consists of 15 residues. V gave up 3 bases and J gave up 4 bases, with 15 bases separating them. Germline-derived CDR1 and CDR2 are KGHSH and LQKENI. The CDR3 sequence is CASSPNTGMATEAFF. The CDR3, as DNA: TGTGCCAGCTCACCGAACACAGGGATGGCCACTGAAGCTTTCTTT.

V is TRBV6-1 and J is TRBJ2-2; 8 bases fit TRBD1. V shed 6 bases and J 7 bases; nucleotides not matched to a gene: 4. Germline loops: CDR1 MNHNS, CDR2 SASEGT. The CDR3 is made up of 13 amino acids. The CDR3 loop reads CASRTGGDGELFF. The CDR3 nucleotides are TGTGCCAGCAGAACAGGGGGAGACGGGGAGCTGTTTTTT.

This chain joins TRBV29-1 and TRBJ2-5, with 8 positions matching TRBD2. This CDR3 region has 13 residues. Germline loops: CDR1 SQVTM, CDR2 ANQGSEA. J was trimmed by 6 bases and V by 6 bases; bases with no gene match: 9. CDR3 DNA: TGCAGCGTACGGGGGGGAGAGGAAAAGACCCAGTACTTC. It specifies CSVRGGEEKTQYF.

This chain connects TRBV11-2 to TRBJ1-2; D possibly corresponds to TRBD1 (6 bases). Deletions cut 5 bases from V and 2 bases from J, with 9 bases between. The CDR3 is 13 residues long. Germline V lookup: CDR1 SGHAT, CDR2 FQNNGV. The CDR3 DNA follows: TGTGCCAGCAGCGCAGGGGTCAACTATGGCTACACCTTC. Protein sequence: CASSAGVNYGYTF.

The V gene is TRBV14, the J gene TRBJ1-4; D call uncertain. CDR1 is SGHDN, CDR2 FVKESK, per germline. The CDR3 contains 15 residues. Trimming removed 4 bases from V and 7 bases from J, with 16 bases in between. CDR3 in DNA: TGTGCCAGCAGCCCAGTTGAGGGTCGCGGTGAAAAACTGTTTTTT. It encodes CASSPVEGRGEKLFF.

This chain uses TRBV27 with TRBJ2-1; tentative D call: TRBD1 (6 bases). Germline-derived CDR1 and CDR2 are MNHEY and SMNVEV (reference sequence). The V gene lost 0 bases and the J gene lost 8 bases, with 14 bases spanning the gap. This CDR3 is built from 15 residues. CDR3 DNA: TGTGCCAGCAGTTTATCGATGACAGGTCGGGATGAGCAGTTCTTC. Amino acid sequence: CASSLSMTGRDEQFF.

The chain joins TRBV5-4 to TRBJ1-3; D is perhaps TRBD1 (5 bases). Germline CDR1 reads SGHNT; CDR2 reads YYREEE (reference sequence). Trimming left V 5 bases short and J 0 bases short, with 9 bases between. The CDR3 runs 14 residues. CDR3 sequence: CASRGQSSGNTIYF. The CDR3 DNA reads TGTGCCAGCAGGGGGCAGAGCTCTGGAAACACCATATATTTT.

V usage is TRBV19 and J usage is TRBJ1-2, with D perhaps TRBD1 (5 bases). V was shortened by 1 base and J by 6 bases, with 12 bases between the two germline ends. CDR3 length: 14 residues. CDR1 LNHDA and CDR2 SQIVND come from the germline V gene (reference sequence). CDR3 sequence reads: CASSIGAGSDGYTF. The CDR3 DNA sequence: TGTGCCAGTAGTATAGGCGCAGGGAGTGATGGCTACACCTTC.

The chain recombines TRBV18 with TRBJ1-1; 7 bases agree with TRBD1. There are 14 residues in the CDR3. Germline V gives CDR1 KGHSH, CDR2 LQKENI. The V gene end was trimmed by 0 bases and the J gene end by 5 bases; junction bases not matched to a gene: 3. The CDR3 DNA reads as TGTGCCAGCTCACCACCTCCCAGGGGGACTGAAGCTTTCTTT. It specifies CASSPPPRGTEAFF. Supplemented by reference TRBV18 and TRBJ1-1, the full variable domain reads NAGVMQNPRHLVRRRGQEARLRCSPMKGHSHVYWYRQLPEEGLKFMVYLQKENIIDESGMPKERFSAEFPKEGPSILRIQQVVRGDSAAYFCASSPPPRGTEAFFGQGTRLTVV.